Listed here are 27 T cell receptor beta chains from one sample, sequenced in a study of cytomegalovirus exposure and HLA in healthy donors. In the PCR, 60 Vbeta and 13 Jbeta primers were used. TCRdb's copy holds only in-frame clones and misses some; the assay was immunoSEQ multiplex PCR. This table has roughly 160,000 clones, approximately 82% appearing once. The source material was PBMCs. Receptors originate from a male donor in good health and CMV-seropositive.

Here the CDR3 DNA reads TGTGCCAGCAGCTTGGTTTTGAGCGGGGGGCTTACTAGCACAGATACGCAGTATTTT. Translation gives CASSLVLSGGLTSTDTQYF. The chain combines TRBV5-8 with TRBJ2-3; 9 bases agree with TRBD2. Germline loops: CDR1 SGHTS, CDR2 YDEGEE. J gave up 0 bases and V 0 bases, and 11 bases lay outside the gene matches. The CDR3 covers 19 residues.

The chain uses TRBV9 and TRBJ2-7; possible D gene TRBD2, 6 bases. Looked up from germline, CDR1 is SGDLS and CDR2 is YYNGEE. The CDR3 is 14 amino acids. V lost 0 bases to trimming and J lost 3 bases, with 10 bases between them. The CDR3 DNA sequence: TGTGCCAGCAGCGTAGGACTAGGGAGCTACGAGCAGTACTTC. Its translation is CASSVGLGSYEQYF.

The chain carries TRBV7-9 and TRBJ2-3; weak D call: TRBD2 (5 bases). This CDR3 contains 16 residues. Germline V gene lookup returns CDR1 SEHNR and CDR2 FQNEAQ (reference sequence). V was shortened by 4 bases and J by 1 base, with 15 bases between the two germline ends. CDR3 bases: TGTGCCAGCAGCTCCCGAGGGTTATGGGGCACAGATACGCAGTATTTT. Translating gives CASSSRGLWGTDTQYF. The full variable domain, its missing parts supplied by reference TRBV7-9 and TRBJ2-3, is DTGVSQNPRHKITKRGQNVTFRCDPISEHNRLYWYRQTLGQGPEFLTYFQNEAQLEKSRLLSDRFSAERPKGSFSTLEIQRTEQGDSAMYLCASSSRGLWGTDTQYFGPGTRLTVL.

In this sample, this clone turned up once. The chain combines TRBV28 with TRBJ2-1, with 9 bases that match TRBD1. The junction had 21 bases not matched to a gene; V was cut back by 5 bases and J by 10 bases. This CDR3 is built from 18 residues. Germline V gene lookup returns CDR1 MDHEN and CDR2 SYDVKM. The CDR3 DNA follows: TGTGCCAGCAGTCTAGGACAGGGGAAACGGGAGTATCTGTGGGAGCAGTTCTTC. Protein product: CASSLGQGKREYLWEQFF. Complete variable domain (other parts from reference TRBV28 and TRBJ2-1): DVKVTQSSRYLVKRTGEKVFLECVQDMDHENMFWYRQDPGLGLRLIYFSYDVKMKEKGDIPEGYSVSREKKERFSLILESASTNQTSMYLCASSLGQGKREYLWEQFFGPGTRLTVL.

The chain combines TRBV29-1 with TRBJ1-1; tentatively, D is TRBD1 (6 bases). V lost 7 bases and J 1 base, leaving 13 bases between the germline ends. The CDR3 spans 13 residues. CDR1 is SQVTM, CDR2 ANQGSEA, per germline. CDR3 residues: CSAAYRENTEAFF. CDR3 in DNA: TGCAGCGCAGCCTACAGGGAGAACACTGAAGCTTTCTTT.

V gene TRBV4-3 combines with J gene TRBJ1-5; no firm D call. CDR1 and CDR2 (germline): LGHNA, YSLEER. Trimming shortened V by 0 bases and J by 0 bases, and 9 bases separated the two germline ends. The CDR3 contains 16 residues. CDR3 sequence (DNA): TGCGCCAGCAGCCAAGACCCCGGAGATAGCAATCAGCCCCAGCATTTT. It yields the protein CASSQDPGDSNQPQHF.

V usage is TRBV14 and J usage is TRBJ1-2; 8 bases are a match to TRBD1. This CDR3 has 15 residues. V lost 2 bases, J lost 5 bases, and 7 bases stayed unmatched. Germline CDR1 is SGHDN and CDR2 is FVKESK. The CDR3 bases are TGTGCCAGCAGCCAATACCGACAGGGGAGGTATGGCTACACCTTC. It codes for CASSQYRQGRYGYTF.

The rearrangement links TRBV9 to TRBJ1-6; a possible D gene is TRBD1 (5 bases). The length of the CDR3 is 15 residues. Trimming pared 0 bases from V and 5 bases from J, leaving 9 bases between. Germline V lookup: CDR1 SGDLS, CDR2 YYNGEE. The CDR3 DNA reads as TGTGCCAGCAGCGTAGCTGCAGGGAATAATTCACCCCTCCACTTT. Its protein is CASSVAAGNNSPLHF. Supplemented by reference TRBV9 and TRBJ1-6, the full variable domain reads DSGVTQTPKHLITATGQRVTLRCSPRSGDLSVYWYQQSLDQGLQFLIQYYNGEERAKGNILERFSAQQFPDLHSELNLSSLELGDSALYFCASSVAAGNNSPLHFGNGTRLTVT.

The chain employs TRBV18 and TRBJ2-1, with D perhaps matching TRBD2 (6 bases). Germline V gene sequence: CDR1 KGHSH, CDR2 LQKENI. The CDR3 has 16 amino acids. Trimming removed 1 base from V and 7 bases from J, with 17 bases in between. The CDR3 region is CASSPRSQAGLNEQFF. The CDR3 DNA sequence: TGTGCCAGCTCACCACGGAGTCAAGCGGGCCTAAATGAGCAGTTCTTC.

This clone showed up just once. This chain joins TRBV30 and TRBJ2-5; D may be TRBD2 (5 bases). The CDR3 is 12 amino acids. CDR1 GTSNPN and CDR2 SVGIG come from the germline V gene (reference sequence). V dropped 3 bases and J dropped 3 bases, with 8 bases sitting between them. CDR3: CAWSYGEETQYF. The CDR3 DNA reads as TGTGCCTGGAGCTACGGGGAAGAGACCCAGTACTTC.

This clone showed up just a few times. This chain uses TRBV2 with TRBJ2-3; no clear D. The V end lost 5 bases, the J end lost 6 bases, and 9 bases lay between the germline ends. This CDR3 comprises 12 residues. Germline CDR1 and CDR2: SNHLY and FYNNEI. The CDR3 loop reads CASSSMADTQYF. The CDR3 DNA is TGTGCCAGCAGTTCGATGGCTGATACGCAGTATTTT.

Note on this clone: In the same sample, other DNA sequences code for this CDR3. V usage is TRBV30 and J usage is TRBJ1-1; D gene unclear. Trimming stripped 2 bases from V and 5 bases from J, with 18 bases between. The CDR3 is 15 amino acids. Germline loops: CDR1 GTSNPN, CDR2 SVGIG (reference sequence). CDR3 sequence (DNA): TGTGCCTGGAGTTTGCTATTGCGGGGTCGTACTGAAGCTTTCTTT. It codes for CAWSLLLRGRTEAFF.

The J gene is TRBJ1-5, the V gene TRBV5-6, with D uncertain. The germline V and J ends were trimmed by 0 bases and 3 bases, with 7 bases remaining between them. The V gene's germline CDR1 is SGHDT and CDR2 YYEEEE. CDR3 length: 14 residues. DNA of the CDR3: TGTGCCAGCAGCTTGGTTAGAATCAATCAGCCCCAGCATTTT. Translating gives CASSLVRINQPQHF. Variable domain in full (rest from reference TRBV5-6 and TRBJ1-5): DAGVTQSPTHLIKTRGQQVTLRCSPKSGHDTVSWYQQALGQGPQFIFQYYEEEERQRGNFPDRFSGHQFPNYSSELNVNALLLGDSALYLCASSLVRINQPQHFGDGTRLSIL.

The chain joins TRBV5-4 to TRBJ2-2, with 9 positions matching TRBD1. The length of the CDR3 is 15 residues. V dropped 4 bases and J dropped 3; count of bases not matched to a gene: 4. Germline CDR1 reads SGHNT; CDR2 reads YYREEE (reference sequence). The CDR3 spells CASSMDRGYTGELFF. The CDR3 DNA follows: TGTGCCAGCAGCATGGACAGGGGATACACCGGGGAGCTGTTTTTT.

The CDR3 spells CASSLESSGSHEQFF. The CDR3 DNA is TGTGCCAGCAGCTTAGAGTCTAGCGGGAGCCATGAGCAGTTCTTC. The chain has TRBV7-7 and TRBJ2-1, with 10 bases identical to TRBD2. The V gene's germline CDR1 is SSHAT and CDR2 FNYEAQ (reference sequence). V gave up 1 base and J gave up 8 bases; unmatched junction bases: 5. CDR3 length: 15 amino acids.

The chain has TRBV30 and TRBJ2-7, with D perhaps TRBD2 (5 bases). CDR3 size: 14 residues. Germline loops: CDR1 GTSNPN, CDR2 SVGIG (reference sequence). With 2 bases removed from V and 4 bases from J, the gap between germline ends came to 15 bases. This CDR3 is CAWSPTIRGYEQYF. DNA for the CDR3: TGTGCCTGGAGTCCCACGATACGGGGTTACGAGCAGTACTTC.

CDR3 nucleotides: TGTGCCTGGAGTGTTCGGGGTTCTAACTATGGCTACACCTTC. This sequence encodes CAWSVRGSNYGYTF. This chain connects TRBV30 to TRBJ1-2; D gene ambiguous. This CDR3 is 14 amino acids long. Germline values: CDR1 GTSNPN, CDR2 SVGIG (reference sequence). The V end lost 0 bases, the J end lost 0 bases, and 8 bases lay between the germline ends. The full variable domain, its missing parts supplied by reference TRBV30 and TRBJ1-2, is SQTIHQWPATLVQPVGSPLSLECTVEGTSNPNLYWYRQAAGRGLQLLFYSVGIGQISSEVPQNLSASRPQDRQFILSSKKLLLSDSGFYLCAWSVRGSNYGYTFGSGTRLTVV.

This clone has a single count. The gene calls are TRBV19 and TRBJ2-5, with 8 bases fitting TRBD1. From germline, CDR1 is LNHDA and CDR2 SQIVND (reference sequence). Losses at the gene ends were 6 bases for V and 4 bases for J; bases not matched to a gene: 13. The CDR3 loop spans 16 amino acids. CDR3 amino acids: CASSSHGTGDGETQYF. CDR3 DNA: TGTGCCAGTAGCTCGCATGGGACAGGTGACGGAGAGACCCAGTACTTC.

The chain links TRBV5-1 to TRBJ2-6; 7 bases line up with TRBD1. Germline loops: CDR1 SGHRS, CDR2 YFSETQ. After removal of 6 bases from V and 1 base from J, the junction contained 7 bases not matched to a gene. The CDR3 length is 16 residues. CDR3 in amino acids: CASTRDSSSGANVLTF. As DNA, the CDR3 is TGCGCCAGCACCCGGGACAGCTCATCTGGGGCCAACGTCCTGACTTTC.

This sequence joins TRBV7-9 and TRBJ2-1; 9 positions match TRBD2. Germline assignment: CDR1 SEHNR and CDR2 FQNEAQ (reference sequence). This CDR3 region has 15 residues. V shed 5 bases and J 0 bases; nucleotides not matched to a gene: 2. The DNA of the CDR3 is TGTGCCAGCAGCGTTAGCGGGAGCTCCTACAATGAGCAGTTCTTC. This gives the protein CASSVSGSSYNEQFF.

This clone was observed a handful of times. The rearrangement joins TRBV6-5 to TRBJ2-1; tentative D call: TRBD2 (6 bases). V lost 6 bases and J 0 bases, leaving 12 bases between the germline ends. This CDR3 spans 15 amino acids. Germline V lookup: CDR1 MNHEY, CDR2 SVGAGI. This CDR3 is CASSLSGLSYNEQFF. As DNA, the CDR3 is TGTGCCAGCAGCCTCAGCGGGCTCTCCTACAATGAGCAGTTCTTC.

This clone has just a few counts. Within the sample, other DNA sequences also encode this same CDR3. CDR3 coding DNA: TGTGCCAGCAGCGTAGGGGCGGGAGTCTCCTACGAGCAGTACTTC. Translation gives CASSVGAGVSYEQYF. This chain connects TRBV9 to TRBJ2-7; 7 bases match TRBD2. CDR1 is SGDLS, CDR2 YYNGEE, per germline. This CDR3 spans 15 amino acids. V dropped 0 bases and J dropped 0; count of bases not matched to a gene: 3.

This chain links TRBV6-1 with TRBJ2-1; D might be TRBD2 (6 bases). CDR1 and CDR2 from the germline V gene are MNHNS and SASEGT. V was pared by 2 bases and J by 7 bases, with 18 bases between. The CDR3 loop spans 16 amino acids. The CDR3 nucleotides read TGTGCCAGCAGTGAACCGGACTATCCCTCTACTAATGAGCAGTTCTTC. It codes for CASSEPDYPSTNEQFF.

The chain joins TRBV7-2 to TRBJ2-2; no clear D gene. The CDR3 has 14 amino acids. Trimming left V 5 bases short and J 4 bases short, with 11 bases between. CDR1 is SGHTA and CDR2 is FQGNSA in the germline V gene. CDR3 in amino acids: CASSPLDPTGELFF. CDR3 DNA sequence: TGTGCCAGCAGCCCTCTAGACCCCACCGGGGAGCTGTTTTTT.

This CDR3 is CASSLGRGLLEKLFF. The CDR3 region has the DNA TGTGCCAGCAGCTTAGGCAGGGGTCTATTGGAAAAACTGTTTTTT. The gene calls are TRBV7-2 and TRBJ1-4, with TRBD1 as a possible D gene (6 bases). Per the germline V gene, CDR1 is SGHTA and CDR2 is FQGNSA. The CDR3 extends over 15 amino acids. Trimming took off 1 base at V and 8 bases at J, with 14 bases between the two ends.

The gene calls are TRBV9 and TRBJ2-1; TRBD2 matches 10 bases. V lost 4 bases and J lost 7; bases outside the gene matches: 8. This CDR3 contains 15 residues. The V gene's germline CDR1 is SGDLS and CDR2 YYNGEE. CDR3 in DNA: TGTGCCAGCAGCAACAGCGGGAGGGGGGGTAATGAGCAGTTCTTC. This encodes CASSNSGRGGNEQFF.

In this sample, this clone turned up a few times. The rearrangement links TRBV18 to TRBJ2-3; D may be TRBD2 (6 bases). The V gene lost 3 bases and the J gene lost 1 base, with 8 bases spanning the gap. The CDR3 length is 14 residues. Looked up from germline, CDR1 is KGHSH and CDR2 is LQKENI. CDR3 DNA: TGTGCCAGCTCACCTTTAGCGGGCACAGATACGCAGTATTTT. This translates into CASSPLAGTDTQYF. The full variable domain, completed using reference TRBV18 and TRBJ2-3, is NAGVMQNPRHLVRRRGQEARLRCSPMKGHSHVYWYRQLPEEGLKFMVYLQKENIIDESGMPKERFSAEFPKEGPSILRIQQVVRGDSAAYFCASSPLAGTDTQYFGPGTRLTVL.